This T cell receptor (beta chain) derives from a study of shared clonotypes between healthy human individuals. A note on this clone: No antigen is known for it.

V lost 6 bases to trimming and J lost 0 bases, with 6 bases between them. The length of the CDR3 is 13 residues. Germline lookup yields CDR1 LGHNT and CDR2 FRNRAP. Researchers divided each subset's genomic DNA evenly across several immunoSEQ plates. The protocol was immunoSEQ multiplex PCR, while the TCRdb copy is restricted to in-frame clones and leaves out a portion. Of fewer than 2.5 million clones in the sample, roughly 93% were seen once. Study results and caveats: Tissue TCR repertoires likely differ from these blood-only repertoires.

The sample consisted of naive CD4+ T cells from PBMCs. As to subset: CD45RA+ positively selected. This sequence originates from a man younger than 30 in good health. Some clones in this sample may be carry-over from other donors' samples. The chain is built from TRBV12-5 and TRBJ1-3, with no clear D. CDR3 nucleotides: TGTGCTAGTGGCGAGAGCTCTGGAAACACCATATATTTT. It translates to CASGESSGNTIYF.